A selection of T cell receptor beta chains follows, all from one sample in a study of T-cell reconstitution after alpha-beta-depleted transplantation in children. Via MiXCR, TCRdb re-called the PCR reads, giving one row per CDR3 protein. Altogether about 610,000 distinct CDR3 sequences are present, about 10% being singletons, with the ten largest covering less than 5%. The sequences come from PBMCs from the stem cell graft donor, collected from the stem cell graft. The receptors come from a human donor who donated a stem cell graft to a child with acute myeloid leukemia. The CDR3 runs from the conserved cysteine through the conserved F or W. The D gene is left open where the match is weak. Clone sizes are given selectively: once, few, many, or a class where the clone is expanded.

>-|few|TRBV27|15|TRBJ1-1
TGTGCCAGCAGTTTATCGGCCGTTCTGAACACTGAAGCTTTCTTT
CASSLSAVLNTEAFF
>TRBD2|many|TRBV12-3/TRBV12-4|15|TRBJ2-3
TGTGCCAGCAGGCGGACTAGCGGGACGGGAGATACGCAGTATTTT
CASRRTSGTGDTQYF
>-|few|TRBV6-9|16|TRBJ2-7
TGTGCCAGCAGTTATCGCGGCAGGAAGTTTACCTGCGAGCAGTACTTC
CASSYRGRKFTCEQYF
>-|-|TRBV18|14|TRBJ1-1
TGTGCCAGCTCTCTTCTATCCAGGGCGGCTGAAGCTTTCTTT
CASSLLSRAAEAFF
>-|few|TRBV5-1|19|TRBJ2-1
TGCGCCAGCAGTAACGTGGTGCGCGGAGGACCGAGCTCCTACAATGAGCAGTTCTTC
CASSNVVRGGPSSYNEQFF
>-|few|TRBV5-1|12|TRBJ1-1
TGCGCCAGCAGCTTCAAAGACACTGAAGCTTTCTTT
CASSFKDTEAFF
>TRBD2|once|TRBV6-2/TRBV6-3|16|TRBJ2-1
TGTGCCAGCTTTGACCGAAGCGGGAGCGCCTACAATGAGCAGTTCTTC
CASFDRSGSAYNEQFF
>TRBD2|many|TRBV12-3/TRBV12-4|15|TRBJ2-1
TGTGCCAGCACTCGGCCCCGGACTAGCGGGACTGTACAGTTCTTC
CASTRPRTSGTVQFF
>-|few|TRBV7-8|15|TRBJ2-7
TGTGCCAGCAGCTTAGCGAGCGTGCGCGGCTACGAGCAGTACTTC
CASSLASVRGYEQYF
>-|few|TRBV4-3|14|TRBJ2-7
TGCGCCAGCAGCCAAGGCCTAGGGGACTACGAGCAGTACTTC
CASSQGLGDYEQYF
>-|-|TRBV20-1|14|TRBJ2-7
TGCAGTGCTAGAGATCCCATAGCCCCCTACGAGCAGTACTTC
CSARDPIAPYEQYF
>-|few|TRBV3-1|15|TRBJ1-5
TGTGCCAGCAGCCAAGGGCAGGTATTGTATCAGCCCCAGCATTTT
CASSQGQVLYQPQHF
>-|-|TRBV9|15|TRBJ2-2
TGTGCCAGCAGCGTAGGGGCGGGGGCAGCCGGGGAGCTGTTTTTT
CASSVGAGAAGELFF
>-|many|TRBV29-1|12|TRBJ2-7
TGCAGCGTTTCTGGCAAAAGATACGAGCAGTACTTC
CSVSGKRYEQYF
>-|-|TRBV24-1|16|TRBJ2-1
TGTGCCACCAGTGACCCCAGGGGAGTTTACTACAATGAGCAGTTCTTC
CATSDPRGVYYNEQFF
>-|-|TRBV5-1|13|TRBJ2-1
TGCGCCAGCACCGGGGGAGCCTACAATGAGCAGTTCTTC
CASTGGAYNEQFF
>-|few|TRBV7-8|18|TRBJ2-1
TGTGCCAGCAGCTTAGGGCGGGCGGGGTCGAGCTCCTACAATGAGCAGTTCTTC
CASSLGRAGSSSYNEQFF
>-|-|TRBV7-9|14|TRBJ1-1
TGTGCCAGCAGCTTAGCAGCAGGGGCCACTGAAGCTTTCTTT
CASSLAAGATEAFF
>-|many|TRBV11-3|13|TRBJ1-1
TGTGCCAGCAGCTTATCCGCTTACACTGAAGCTTTCTTT
CASSLSAYTEAFF
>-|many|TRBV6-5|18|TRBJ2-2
TGTGCCAGAAATTGGATTAATAGGAGGGATTACCTCGAGGGGGAGCTGTTTTTT
CARNWINRRDYLEGELFF
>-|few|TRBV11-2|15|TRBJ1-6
TGTGCCAGCAGCCAGCCTGGGGTTAGGGCTTCACCCCTCCACTTT
CASSQPGVRASPLHF
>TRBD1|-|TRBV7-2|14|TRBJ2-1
TGTGCCAGCAGCTTGAGACAGCAGGGGGATGAGCAGTTCTTC
CASSLRQQGDEQFF
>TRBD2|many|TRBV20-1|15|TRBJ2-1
TGCAGTGCTAGAGTAAACGGGAGGACCTACAATGAGCAGTTCTTC
CSARVNGRTYNEQFF
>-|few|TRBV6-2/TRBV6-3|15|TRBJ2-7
TGTGCCAGCAGTGCCCACCCGGGACAATTATACGAGCAGTACTTC
CASSAHPGQLYEQYF
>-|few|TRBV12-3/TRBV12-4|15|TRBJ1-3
TGTGCCAGCAGTTTGGGCATATTCTCTGGAAACACCATATATTTT
CASSLGIFSGNTIYF
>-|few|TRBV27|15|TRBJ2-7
TGTGCCAGCAGGGAAAACAGGGATAGGTACTACGAGCAGTACTTC
CASRENRDRYYEQYF
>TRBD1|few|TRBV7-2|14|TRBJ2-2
TGTGCCAGCAGTCTGGGACAGGGCTCCGGGGAGCTGTTTTTT
CASSLGQGSGELFF
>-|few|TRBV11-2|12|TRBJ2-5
TGTGCCAGCAGCCCCAATCTAGAGACCCAGTACTTC
CASSPNLETQYF
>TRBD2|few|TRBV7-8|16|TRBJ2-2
TGTGCCAGCAGCATCAGGACTAGCGGGCGCACCGGGGAGCTGTTTTTT
CASSIRTSGRTGELFF
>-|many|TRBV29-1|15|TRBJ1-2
TGCAGCGTTGATTCGGGTGAGGGGTCTAACTATGGCTACACCTTC
CSVDSGEGSNYGYTF
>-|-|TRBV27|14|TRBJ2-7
TGTGCCAGCAGCTTGCCGGGACACCTCTACGAGCAGTACTTC
CASSLPGHLYEQYF
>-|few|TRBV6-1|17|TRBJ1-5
TGTGCCAGCAGTGAAGGTCGGAGGACTCGGGGGGATCAGCCCCAGCATTTT
CASSEGRRTRGDQPQHF
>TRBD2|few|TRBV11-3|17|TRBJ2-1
TGTGCCAGCAGCTTAGGTCTAGCGGGATTCTCCTACAATGAGCAGTTCTTC
CASSLGLAGFSYNEQFF
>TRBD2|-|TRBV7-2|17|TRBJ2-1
TGTGCCAGCAGCTTAGCCGCTAGCGGGTGGACCTACAATGAGCAGTTCTTC
CASSLAASGWTYNEQFF
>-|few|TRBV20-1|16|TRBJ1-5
TGCAGTGCTAGAGATCCGGCAGGGACCAGCAATCAGCCCCAGCATTTT
CSARDPAGTSNQPQHF
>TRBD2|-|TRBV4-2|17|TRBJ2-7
TGTGCCAGCAGCCCCGGGGGGCTAGCGGGAGGACACTACGAGCAGTACTTC
CASSPGGLAGGHYEQYF
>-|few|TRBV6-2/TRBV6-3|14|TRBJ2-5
TGTGCCAGCAACGGAATGGGGGGAAGAGAGACCCAGTACTTC
CASNGMGGRETQYF
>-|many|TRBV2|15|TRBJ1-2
TGTGCCAGCAGCGATGCCGTCGAGGGGTACTATGGCTACACCTTC
CASSDAVEGYYGYTF
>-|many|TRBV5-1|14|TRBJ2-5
TGCGCCAGCAGCTCCGGACTATCTCAAGAGACCCAGTACTTC
CASSSGLSQETQYF
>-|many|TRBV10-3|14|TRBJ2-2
TGTGCCATCACGGGGACCCTGAACACCGGGGAGCTGTTTTTT
CAITGTLNTGELFF
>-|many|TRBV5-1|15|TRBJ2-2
TGCGCCAGCACCCCATCAGGGGTGAACACCGGGGAGCTGTTTTTT
CASTPSGVNTGELFF
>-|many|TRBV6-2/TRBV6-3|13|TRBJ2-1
TGTGCCAGCAGCACTTCGATGGGGAATGAGCAGTTCTTC
CASSTSMGNEQFF
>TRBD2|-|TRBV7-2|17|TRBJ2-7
TGTGCCAGCAGCTCCCGCCCGGGCGGGAGAGGCTCCTACGAGCAGTACTTC
CASSSRPGGRGSYEQYF
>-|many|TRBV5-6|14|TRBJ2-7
TGTGCCAGCAGCTTGGGGGCAGGTTACTACGAGCAGTACTTC
CASSLGAGYYEQYF
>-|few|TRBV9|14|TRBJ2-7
TGTGCCAGCAGCGTAGCCGACGGAGCCTACGAGCAGTACTTC
CASSVADGAYEQYF
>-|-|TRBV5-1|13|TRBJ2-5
TGCGCCAGCAGCTTCTCCTCTGGACAAAGTCAGTACTTC
CASSFSSGQSQYF
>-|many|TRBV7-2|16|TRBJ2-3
TGTGCCAGCAGCTGGCTAGGTTATGGGGGCACAGATACGCAGTATTTT
CASSWLGYGGTDTQYF
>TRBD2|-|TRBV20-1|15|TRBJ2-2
TGCAGTGCTGTTAGCGGGAGGGTGAACACCGGGGAGCTGTTTTTT
CSAVSGRVNTGELFF
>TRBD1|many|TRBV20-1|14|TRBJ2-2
TGCAGTGCTAGAGACAGGGGGCAAACCGGGGAGCTGTTTTTT
CSARDRGQTGELFF
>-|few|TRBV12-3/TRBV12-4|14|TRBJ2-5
TGTGCCAGCAGGAAGATCGGCGACCAAGAGACCCAGTACTTC
CASRKIGDQETQYF
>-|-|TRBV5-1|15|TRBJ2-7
TGCGCCAGCAGCTTGGTTAGCCTGAGCTCCTACGAGCAGTACTTC
CASSLVSLSSYEQYF
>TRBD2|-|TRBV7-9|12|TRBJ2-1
TGTGCCAGCACCTCGGGGGGGGACTCACAGTTCTTC
CASTSGGDSQFF
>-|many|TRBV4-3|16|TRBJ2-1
TGCGCCAGCAGCCAAGATCAAAGCGGACGATACAATGAGCAGTTCTTC
CASSQDQSGRYNEQFF
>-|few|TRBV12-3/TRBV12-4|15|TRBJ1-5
TGTGCCAGCAGTTTAAGCAGGGACCAAGGTCAGCCCCAGCATTTT
CASSLSRDQGQPQHF
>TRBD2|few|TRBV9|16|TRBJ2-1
TGTGCCAGCAGCGTAGTGTCCCGAGGCGGGAGAAATGAGCAGTTCTTC
CASSVVSRGGRNEQFF
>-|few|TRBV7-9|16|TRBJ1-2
TGTGCCAGCAGCTTAGTAGCCCAGGGGAAGGGATATGGCTACACCTTC
CASSLVAQGKGYGYTF
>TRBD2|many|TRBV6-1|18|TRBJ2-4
TGTGCCAGCAGTGTTCGGTTAGCGGGACCAGGAGCCAAAAACATTCAGTACTTC
CASSVRLAGPGAKNIQYF